The following is a T cell receptor (beta chain) sequence with its context. The data derive from a study of blood T cell repertoires in COVID-19. Across the whole study: The study drew acute and convalescent COVID-19 samples from the United States, Italy and Spain. The cDNA or gDNA used as material had been derived from T cells, B-cell-depleted T cells, or PBMCs.

Original analysis: Amplification from reference gene primers served as the basis for estimated nucleated cell counts. Produced via immunoSEQ multiplex PCR; TCRdb's table is partial and in-frame only. That table furnishes V, J and clone size, whereas the DNA furnished D and trimming. The table lists fewer than 110,000 clones, around nine tenths of them singletons. This CDR3 contains 17 residues. V shed 1 base and J 5 bases; nucleotides not matched to a gene: 8. Germline V CDR1 and CDR2: LGHNA, YNFKEQ. Source material: peripheral blood. The TCR comes from a woman older than 75 in a cohort sampled during active COVID-19. The rearrangement uses TRBV4-2 and TRBJ1-6; 7 positions agree with TRBD1. CDR3 amino acids: CASSQATDRVDNSPLHF. The DNA of the CDR3 is TGTGCCAGCAGCCAAGCCACTGACAGGGTCGATAATTCACCCCTCCACTTT.